This is a list of T cell receptor beta chains from one sample in a study of shared clonotypes between healthy human individuals. The method was immunoSEQ multiplex PCR; TCRdb's version includes in-frame clones alone and lacks a portion of them. In the table there are some 2.3 million clones, 90% to 95% of which are singletons. The sequencing input was naive CD4+ T cells from PBMCs. The receptors derive from a man younger than 35 in good health. Some clones in this sample may be carry-over from other donors' samples. Both conserved end residues are part of each CDR3. The D gene is left open where the match is weak.

V,J,D,CDR3,DNA
TRBV18,TRBJ2-3,.,CASQWAEPVDTQYF,TGTGCCAGCCAATGGGCGGAGCCCGTGGATACGCAGTATTTT
TRBV29-1,TRBJ1-3,.,CSVSGPKTAYSGNTIYF,TGCAGCGTGAGTGGCCCAAAGACAGCTTACTCTGGAAACACCATATATTTT
TRBV5-4,TRBJ1-4,.,CASSGGVATNEKLFF,TGTGCCAGCAGCGGGGGAGTTGCAACTAATGAAAAACTGTTTTTT
TRBV5-1,TRBJ2-5,.,CASSPRDWSFAETQYF,TGCGCCAGCAGCCCAAGGGACTGGAGCTTCGCGGAGACCCAGTACTTC
TRBV28,TRBJ2-2,.,CASTITAGWGPRNTGELFF,TGTGCCAGCACCATTACGGCAGGGTGGGGACCTAGGAACACCGGGGAGCTGTTTTTT
TRBV9,TRBJ2-6,.,CASSPTFPSPGAGGANVLTF,TGTGCCAGCAGCCCAACTTTCCCGAGCCCAGGGGCAGGTGGAGCCAACGTCCTGACTTTC
TRBV20-1,TRBJ2-5,.,CSARDLAYLHF,TGCAGTGCTAGAGATCTGGCCTACCTTCACTTC
TRBV5-1,TRBJ2-5,TRBD1,CASSLPGQGQETQYF,TGCGCCAGCAGCTTGCCCGGACAGGGACAAGAGACCCAGTACTTC
TRBV9,TRBJ2-3,.,CASSAYPTPGTDTQYF,TGTGCCAGCAGCGCCTATCCCACACCAGGCACAGATACGCAGTATTTT
TRBV6-1,TRBJ2-5,.,CASSGPGVETQYF,TGTGCCAGCAGCGGTCCGGGTGTGGAGACCCAGTACTTC
TRBV27,TRBJ2-3,TRBD2,CASRSSGRPDTQYF,TGTGCCAGCAGGTCTAGCGGGAGGCCAGATACGCAGTATTTT
TRBV9,TRBJ1-2,.,CASSAQLGGYGYTF,TGTGCCAGCAGCGCCCAACTAGGGGGATATGGCTACACCTTC
TRBV28,TRBJ2-7,.,CASSLTGYEQYF,TGTGCCAGCAGTTTAACAGGGTACGAGCAGTACTTC
TRBV2,TRBJ2-5,TRBD2,CASRASGSTETQYF,TGTGCCAGCAGGGCTAGCGGGAGCACAGAGACCCAGTACTTC